The 29 T cell receptor beta chains below come from one sample, sequenced in a study of blood T cell repertoires in COVID-19. TCRdb's copy holds only in-frame clones and misses some; the assay was immunoSEQ multiplex PCR. The sample has more than 350,000 clones, roughly 90% seen once. Sample: peripheral blood. The receptors stem from a woman younger than 45 with COVID-19, enrolled during active disease.

J is TRBJ2-2 and V is TRBV28; D is possibly TRBD1 (5 bases). This CDR3 contains 13 residues. Trimming removed 3 bases at V and 8 bases at J, with 10 bases between. Germline CDR1 MDHEN, CDR2 SYDVKM. CDR3 sequence reads: CASSFRVAGELFF. The DNA for the CDR3 is TGTGCCAGCAGTTTCAGGGTTGCGGGGGAGCTGTTTTTT. The full variable domain, rest sourced from reference TRBV28 and TRBJ2-2, is DVKVTQSSRYLVKRTGEKVFLECVQDMDHENMFWYRQDPGLGLRLIYFSYDVKMKEKGDIPEGYSVSREKKERFSLILESASTNQTSMYLCASSFRVAGELFFGEGSRLTVL.

The chain employs TRBV19 and TRBJ1-4; no clear D. This CDR3 is 12 amino acids long. V was clipped by 6 bases and J by 14 bases, with 16 bases between them. Germline CDR1 and CDR2: LNHDA and SQIVND (reference sequence). CDR3 in DNA: TGTGCCAGTAGCCATCCCGGAACAGAGCTGTTTTTT. Its protein is CASSHPGTELFF. The full variable domain, completed using reference TRBV19 and TRBJ1-4, is DGGITQSPKYLFRKEGQNVTLSCEQNLNHDAMYWYRQDPGQGLRLIYYSQIVNDFQKGDIAEGYSVSREKKESFPLTVTSAQKNPTAFYLCASSHPGTELFFGSGTQLSVL.

The chain uses TRBV5-1 and TRBJ2-1; 14 bases are a match to TRBD2. The CDR3 runs 16 residues. From germline, CDR1 is SGHRS and CDR2 YFSETQ. Trimming took 0 bases from V and 8 from J; bases not matched to a gene: 4. The CDR3 DNA is TGCGCCAGCAGCTTGGGAGGGACTAGCGGGGGCTATGAGCAGTTCTTC. Residues: CASSLGGTSGGYEQFF.

This clone was recorded once. The chain carries TRBV24-1 and TRBJ2-7; D perhaps matches TRBD1 (5 bases). This CDR3 has 15 amino acids. CDR1 and CDR2 (germline): KGHDR, SFDVKD. The germline V and J ends were trimmed by 3 bases and 2 bases, with 13 bases remaining between them. Here the CDR3 reads CATSDRHRSPYEQYF. CDR3 bases: TGTGCCACCAGTGATCGTCACAGGAGCCCCTACGAGCAGTACTTC.

This clone was seen a single time. The chain uses TRBV19 and TRBJ2-5; 10 nucleotides agree with TRBD2. V dropped 4 bases and J dropped 5; count of bases not matched to a gene: 7. CDR1 and CDR2 (germline): LNHDA, SQIVND (reference sequence). The CDR3 extends over 15 amino acids. This CDR3 reads CASSRRLAGRETQYF. CDR3 DNA sequence: TGTGCCAGTAGTAGGCGACTAGCGGGTAGGGAGACCCAGTACTTC.

The chain has TRBV10-2 and TRBJ1-2, with D possibly being TRBD1 (5 bases). Per germline, CDR1 WSHSY and CDR2 SAAADI. There are 13 residues in the CDR3. V lost 7 bases and J 6 bases, leaving 15 bases between the germline ends. The CDR3 spells CASNWAGSHGYTF. For the CDR3, the DNA is TGCGCCAGCAACTGGGCAGGGTCGCATGGCTACACCTTC.

The chain combines TRBV12-5 with TRBJ2-3; tentatively, D is TRBD2 (6 bases). Germline CDR1 is LGHNT and CDR2 is FRNRAP. Between the trimmed V and J ends, which lost 5 bases and 5 bases, there was a span of 14 bases. The length of the CDR3 is 14 residues. This CDR3 is CASGESGPLDTQYF. The DNA of the CDR3 is TGTGCTAGTGGTGAAAGCGGGCCCCTAGATACGCAGTATTTT.

DNA for the CDR3: TGTGCCAGCAGCTTAACCGACAGGGGCGTCTATGGCTACACCTTC. Translated: CASSLTDRGVYGYTF. The genes are TRBV7-2 and TRBJ1-2; 8 nucleotides agree with TRBD1. The V gene's germline CDR1 is SGHTA and CDR2 FQGNSA. The length of the CDR3 is 15 residues. With V trimmed by 2 bases and J by 4 bases, 6 bases remained unmatched.

This clone was counted once. The V call is TRBV7-9, the J call TRBJ2-3; D perhaps matches TRBD2 (6 bases). The CDR3 is made up of 14 amino acids. CDR1 and CDR2 (germline): SEHNR, FQNEAQ (reference sequence). The V gene lost 5 bases and the J gene lost 5 bases, with 14 bases spanning the gap. This chain's CDR3 is CASSPRTKIDTQYF. In nucleotides, the CDR3 is TGTGCCAGCAGCCCTCGGACTAAGATAGATACGCAGTATTTT. Based on the CDR3 plus reference TRBV7-9 and TRBJ2-3, the full variable domain is DTGVSQNPRHKITKRGQNVTFRCDPISEHNRLYWYRQTLGQGPEFLTYFQNEAQLEKSRLLSDRFSAERPKGSFSTLEIQRTEQGDSAMYLCASSPRTKIDTQYFGPGTRLTVL.

This clone has just a few counts. The chain links TRBV24-1 to TRBJ2-1; 8 bases fit TRBD1. The CDR3 is 16 residues long. Germline loops: CDR1 KGHDR, CDR2 SFDVKD. V dropped 0 bases and J dropped 9; count of bases not matched to a gene: 9. CDR3 DNA: TGTGCCACCAGTGATTTGAAGCAGGGGGCGGATGGTGAGCAGTTCTTC. This codes for CATSDLKQGADGEQFF.

This clone was seen a single time. The V gene is TRBV28, the J gene TRBJ2-1; D is perhaps TRBD2 (5 bases). The V end was cut by 4 bases, the J end by 0 bases, with 19 bases between. The germline V gene encodes CDR1 MDHEN and CDR2 SYDVKM. This CDR3 is 18 amino acids long. CDR3: CASSSYLERRSSYNEQFF. DNA of the CDR3: TGTGCCAGCAGTTCATACCTAGAACGGAGGAGCTCCTACAATGAGCAGTTCTTC.

The chain recombines TRBV6-2 or TRBV6-3 with TRBJ1-1, with a weak D call TRBD1 (6 bases). The V and J ends lost 2 bases and 1 base respectively, with 26 bases between them. The CDR3 sequence is 20 residues long. The germline V gene encodes CDR1 MNHEY and CDR2 SVGEGT. CDR3 DNA sequence: TGTGCCAGCAGTTACCCCCGACAAAAAGGGGGAAGGATGGCGAACACTGAAGCTTTCTTT. Protein: CASSYPRQKGGRMANTEAFF.

The chain links TRBV29-1 to TRBJ2-3, with 8 bases that match TRBD2. The CDR3 sequence is 14 residues long. The ends lost 6 bases at V and 6 bases at J; junction bases unmatched: 11. Germline values: CDR1 SQVTM, CDR2 ANQGSEA. The CDR3 sequence is CSVKIAGRLDTQYF. The CDR3 DNA follows: TGCAGCGTGAAAATAGCGGGGAGGCTTGATACGCAGTATTTT.

CDR3 region: CASSISNQGYYGYTF. The CDR3 nucleotides read TGTGCCAGTAGTATATCGAACCAGGGGTACTATGGCTACACCTTC. The chain joins TRBV19 to TRBJ1-2, with D perhaps matching TRBD1 (6 bases). Germline-derived CDR1 and CDR2 are LNHDA and SQIVND (reference sequence). Between the trimmed V and J ends, which lost 2 bases and 3 bases, there was a span of 13 bases. The CDR3 runs to 15 residues. Full variable domain (missing parts from reference TRBV19 and TRBJ1-2): DGGITQSPKYLFRKEGQNVTLSCEQNLNHDAMYWYRQDPGQGLRLIYYSQIVNDFQKGDIAEGYSVSREKKESFPLTVTSAQKNPTAFYLCASSISNQGYYGYTFGSGTRLTVV.

This clone was observed a handful of times. The rearrangement joins TRBV2 to TRBJ1-4, with TRBD1 matching over 7 bases. The CDR3 sequence is 14 residues long. J was trimmed by 7 bases and V by 6 bases; bases with no gene match: 8. Germline CDR1 is SNHLY and CDR2 is FYNNEI. The CDR3 here is CASRSTGYTEKLFF. The DNA of the CDR3 is TGTGCCAGCAGGTCGACAGGGTATACTGAAAAACTGTTTTTT. Looking up the rest from reference TRBV2 and TRBJ1-4 gives the full variable domain: EPEVTQTPSHQVTQMGQEVILRCVPISNHLYFYWYRQILGQKVEFLVSFYNNEISEKSEIFDDQFSVERPDGSNFTLKIRSTKLEDSAMYFCASRSTGYTEKLFFGSGTQLSVL.

The chain is built from TRBV18 and TRBJ1-2; 9 nucleotides line up with TRBD1. V was clipped by 0 bases and J by 4 bases; unmatched bases: 6. The CDR3 runs to 16 residues. Looked up from germline, CDR1 is KGHSH and CDR2 is LQKENI. CDR3 in amino acids: CASSPPRDRAGYGYTF. The CDR3 region has the DNA TGTGCCAGCTCACCACCCCGGGACAGGGCGGGCTATGGCTACACCTTC.

The genes are TRBV29-1 and TRBJ2-5; D is uncertain. Germline V gene data show CDR1 as SQVTM and CDR2 as ANQGSEA. Deletions cut 4 bases from V and 3 bases from J, with 15 bases between. The CDR3 length is 14 residues. The CDR3 protein is CSVVARFVEETQYF. In DNA, the CDR3 is TGCAGCGTTGTGGCCAGGTTTGTTGAAGAGACCCAGTACTTC.

The chain couples TRBV6-2 or TRBV6-3 to TRBJ1-6; TRBD1 matches at 7 bases. The V and J ends lost 2 bases and 10 bases, in that order; junction bases with no gene match: 8. The germline V gene has CDR1 MNHEY and CDR2 SVGEGT. The CDR3 is 15 residues long. The CDR3 nucleotides are TGTGCCAGCAGTTACACGGCCAGGGGGAACTCACCCCTCCACTTT. It is translated as CASSYTARGNSPLHF.

This rearrangement joins TRBV24-1 to TRBJ2-3; D is uncertain. The length of the CDR3 is 16 residues. Trimming cost V 4 bases and J 2 bases, with 15 bases left between them. The germline gives CDR1 KGHDR, CDR2 SFDVKD. In DNA, the CDR3 is TGTGCCACCAGTGACCCTGAAACAGACCTCACAGATACGCAGTATTTT. Translation gives CATSDPETDLTDTQYF.

The rearrangement uses TRBV12-3 or TRBV12-4 and TRBJ1-5, with 7 bases aligning to TRBD1. With 4 bases clipped from V and 5 bases from J, the junction kept 2 bases outside the gene matches. The length of the CDR3 is 13 residues. The CDR3 coding sequence is TGTGCCAGCAGTTACAGGGGAGATCAGCCCCAGCATTTT. Protein: CASSYRGDQPQHF.

The rearrangement uses TRBV6-5 and TRBJ1-2; the match to TRBD1 covers 7 bases. The CDR3 extends over 15 amino acids. Germline V gene sequence: CDR1 MNHEY, CDR2 SVGAGI. V was pared by 6 bases and J by 5 bases, with 12 bases of the junction left unmatched. Here the CDR3 reads CASRAGTVLFYGYTF. The CDR3 DNA follows: TGTGCCAGCAGAGCCGGGACAGTGCTTTTTTATGGCTACACCTTC.

This clone was picked up one time. This chain links TRBV7-9 with TRBJ2-1; 8 nucleotides match TRBD1. V was pared by 7 bases and J by 1 base, with 6 bases of the junction left unmatched. This CDR3 is 15 amino acids long. The germline gives CDR1 SEHNR, CDR2 FQNEAQ (reference sequence). The CDR3 region is CASTPRDRSYNEQFF. CDR3 DNA sequence: TGTGCCAGCACCCCACGGGACAGGTCCTACAATGAGCAGTTCTTC. The complete variable domain, with remaining parts taken from reference TRBV7-9 and TRBJ2-1, reads DTGVSQNPRHKITKRGQNVTFRCDPISEHNRLYWYRQTLGQGPEFLTYFQNEAQLEKSRLLSDRFSAERPKGSFSTLEIQRTEQGDSAMYLCASTPRDRSYNEQFFGPGTRLTVL.

This clone appeared a single time. The gene calls are TRBV6-5 and TRBJ1-1; no definite D call. The V end lost 6 bases, the J end lost 6 bases, and 14 bases lay between the germline ends. The germline V gene has CDR1 MNHEY and CDR2 SVGAGI. This CDR3 contains 13 residues. The CDR3 nucleotides read TGTGCCAGCAGCTTCTCAGGTTACGCTGAAGCTTTCTTT. As protein: CASSFSGYAEAFF.

This chain links TRBV2 with TRBJ2-3; 13 bases match TRBD2. CDR1 SNHLY and CDR2 FYNNEI come from the germline V gene. The CDR3 has 15 amino acids. V shed 8 bases and J 7 bases; nucleotides not matched to a gene: 9. CDR3 sequence (DNA): TGTGCCAGCGGGGCTGGACTAGCGGGAGTAAATACGCAGTATTTT. Protein product: CASGAGLAGVNTQYF.

Only a few counts were recorded for this clone. The V and J genes are TRBV11-3 and TRBJ2-7; D might be TRBD1 (7 bases). The CDR3 runs 16 residues. Deletions cut 5 bases from V and 12 bases from J, with 29 bases between. The germline V gene has CDR1 SGHNT and CDR2 YENEEA. The CDR3 bases are TGTGCCAGCAGCACGTGCGGGACAGCCTTCCCCGTTCCCATGTACTTC. Protein sequence: CASSTCGTAFPVPMYF.

CDR3 protein: CASSNGPTGGSYNEQFF. CDR3 nucleotide sequence: TGTGCCAGTAGTAATGGCCCGACAGGGGGTTCCTACAATGAGCAGTTCTTC. The chain couples TRBV19 to TRBJ2-1; 9 bases map to TRBD1. The ends lost 4 bases at V and 1 base at J; junction bases unmatched: 8. CDR1 LNHDA and CDR2 SQIVND come from the germline V gene (reference sequence). The CDR3 contains 17 residues.

CDR3 DNA: TGTGCCAGCCGGGACAGGGTGGCTGAAGCTTTCTTT. It yields the protein CASRDRVAEAFF. The chain combines TRBV6-4 with TRBJ1-1, with 9 bases lining up with TRBD1. This CDR3 contains 12 residues. From germline, CDR1 is MRHNA and CDR2 SNTAGT. V lost 8 bases and J lost 6; bases outside the gene matches: 4.

The V gene is TRBV9, the J gene TRBJ2-7; 8 positions agree with TRBD1. The CDR3 spans 14 residues. V trimming: 0 bases; J trimming: 2 bases; junction bases outside the gene matches: 1. The V gene's germline CDR1 is SGDLS and CDR2 YYNGEE. The chain's CDR3 is CASSVGQGPYEQYF. CDR3 DNA sequence: TGTGCCAGCAGCGTAGGACAGGGGCCCTACGAGCAGTACTTC.

The chain couples TRBV2 to TRBJ2-3; 7 bases line up with TRBD2. Germline V gene lookup returns CDR1 SNHLY and CDR2 FYNNEI. The V gene end was trimmed by 4 bases and the J gene end by 0 bases; junction bases not matched to a gene: 7. The CDR3 is made up of 16 amino acids. Here the CDR3 reads CASSGGGPTSTDTQYF. The CDR3 DNA follows: TGTGCCAGCAGTGGGGGGGGACCGACCAGCACAGATACGCAGTATTTT.